Here is one T cell receptor beta chain with its context. Its cognate antigen has yet to be identified. One base away there is no much larger clone; base qualities are not given. TCRbeta CDR3 regions were amplified from genomic DNA by means of the immunoSEQ Assay, a bias-controlled multiplex PCR. On the study's bioinformatics: Within the assay, amplification of reference gene primers was used to estimate how many nucleated cells each sample contained. To quantify the absolute abundance of each unique TCRbeta CDR3 rearrangement, sequence reads were collapsed and filtered. For each sample, productive Simpson clonality was calculated by taking the square root of Simpson's diversity index across productive rearrangements. TCRdb mirrors the immuneACCESS table, restricted to in-frame sequences. Some clones are absent from its copies; in checked studies, under half trace to an unresolved V gene, and the reason for the others is unknown. From that table come the V and J calls and clone size; the DNA was used to work out D and trimming. This sample gives 60,000 to 85,000 clones in total; approximately 80% of them show up just once. The ten largest clones add up to about a sixth of the sample.

Collaborating institutions collected whole blood in K2EDTA tubes following their own protocols. For TCRbeta analysis, collaborator samples were shipped as frozen whole blood, as isolated PBMCs, or as DNA extracted from either sample type. The CDR3 starts with the cysteine, ends with the phenylalanine, and has 14 residues. The DNA shown is the 42-base CDR3, in frame from base 1. The CDR1 and CDR2 encoded by the germline V gene (reference sequence) are LNHDA and SQIVND. The junction carries 9 bases between V and J, which are trimmed by 3 bases and 1 base respectively. The source of the sample is a study of blood T cell repertoires in COVID-19 (dated by TCRdb to between 2020 and 2021). Background on the whole study: Samples covering the acute and convalescent phases of COVID-19 were provided by collaborators in the United States, Italy and Spain. The material from the prospective study consisted of cDNA or gDNA derived from T cells, B-cell-depleted T cells, or PBMCs. The dataset comprised deeply sampled blood TCRbeta repertoires from subjects exposed to, actively infected with, or recovered from COVID-19. A freely available public database, intended as a resource for researchers studying the immune response to SARS-CoV-2, is where the repertoires were released. The samples were drawn from two sources: the first 160 participants of the ongoing ImmuneRACE study, and some 1,300 subjects contributed by 6 global collaborators. A de-identified subject ID, COVID-19 status, age in years and sex were almost always included in the sample metadata. Where available, HLA class I and class II types were taken from metadata supplied by the sample provider and were not determined by assay-based typing. The paper as a whole reports these results and caveats: Clinical and demographic metadata were provided uncurated, with the amount varying by source and participant.

Sequenced material: peripheral blood. The sequence is built from TRBV19 and TRBJ1-1, with the D gene uncertain. This clonotype originated in a woman aged 60 to 75 with acute or convalescent COVID-19. The sequence in DNA is TGTGCCAGTAGTATCGGAGGGTGGAACACTGAAGCTTTCTTT. Its translation reads: CASSIGGWNTEAFF.